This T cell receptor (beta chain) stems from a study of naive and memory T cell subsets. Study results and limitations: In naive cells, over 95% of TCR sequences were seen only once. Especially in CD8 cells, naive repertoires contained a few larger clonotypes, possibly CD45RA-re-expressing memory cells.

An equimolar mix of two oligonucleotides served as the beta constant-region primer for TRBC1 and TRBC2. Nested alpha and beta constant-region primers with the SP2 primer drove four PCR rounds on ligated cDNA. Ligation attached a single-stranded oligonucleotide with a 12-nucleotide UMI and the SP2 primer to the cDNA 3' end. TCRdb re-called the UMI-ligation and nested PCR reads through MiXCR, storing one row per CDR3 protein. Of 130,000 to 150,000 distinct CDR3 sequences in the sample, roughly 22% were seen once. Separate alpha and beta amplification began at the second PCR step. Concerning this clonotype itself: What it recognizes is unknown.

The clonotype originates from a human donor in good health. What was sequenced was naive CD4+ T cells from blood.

The CDR3 spells CAWSEAGSYEQYF. CDR3 DNA sequence: TGTGCCTGGAGCGAAGCGGGTTCCTACGAGCAGTACTTC. The chain uses TRBV30 and TRBJ2-7; a weak D match, TRBD2 (6 bases). Germline CDR1 reads GTSNPN; CDR2 reads SVGIG (reference sequence). With 3 bases removed from V and 1 base from J, the gap between germline ends came to 10 bases. This CDR3 contains 13 residues.